The present entry profiles one TCR beta chain with its context. Its antigen is undetermined. Some clones are missing from TCRdb's copy, which holds only in-frame ones; the method was immunoSEQ multiplex PCR. The sample consists of about 140,000 clones, 86% of them appearing once. The V gene lost 5 bases and the J gene lost 3 bases, with 10 bases spanning the gap. Per the germline V gene, CDR1 is SEHNR and CDR2 is FQNEAQ (reference sequence). The CDR3 loop spans 14 amino acids. This record comes from a study of cytomegalovirus exposure and HLA in healthy donors. Across the whole study: The 90 to 150 validation repertoires, a later analysis reported, used the same platform as the roughly 610 first-cohort repertoires.

Findings of the study overall: Specific recognition of CMV antigens was confirmed in vitro for a few chains (all CMV-associated). Later, an analysis found that TCR clusters from the first cohort tended to co-occur in the 120 or so validation repertoires.

The sequencing input was PBMCs. The chain is built from TRBV7-9 and TRBJ1-4, with D hard to call. This sequence was found in a man younger than 35 in good health and CMV-seronegative. CDR3 nucleotides: TGTGCCAGCAGCCCTTCGGCGGCTAATGAAAAACTGTTTTTT. Amino acid sequence: CASSPSAANEKLFF.